This T cell receptor beta chain was recorded in a study of vaccination effects on CD4 cells after COVID-19. As for the study in general: Every participant took two doses of the BNT162b2 or mRNA-1273 vaccine. Overall study results and limits: Clones induced by infection and by vaccine showed marked clonal contraction late after vaccination.

A word on this clone: Its specificity is unknown.

The V gene's germline CDR1 is KGHSH and CDR2 LQKENI. The CDR3 consists of 13 residues. V was clipped by 2 bases and J by 10 bases, with 12 bases between them. Using immunoSEQ multiplex PCR, the repertoire was profiled, and TCRdb retains in-frame clones only, with some absent. The sample records about 43,000 clones, roughly four fifths being singletons. Antigen-specific CD4+ T cell clonotypes were called by their expansion after viral peptide-pool culture in ViraFEST. Isolation of CD4+ T cells took place after 10 days of culture. Absence of prior SARS-CoV-2 infection characterized the vaccine recipients, who showed negative nucleocapsid antibodies. Cultures used 2 million to 2.5 million PBMC per well, 9.5 to 10 IU/ml IL-2 and about 10 ug/ml peptides.

The receptor's source is a human donor who received a COVID-19 vaccine. The sample in question was CD4+ T cells from PBMCs cultured with SARS-CoV-2 spike peptides, obtained before COVID-19 vaccination. The chain uses TRBV18 and TRBJ2-1; D uncertain. CDR3 sequence (DNA): TGTGCCAGCTCACCAAGGAGTTCTGGGGAGCAGTTCTTC. It is translated as CASSPRSSGEQFF.